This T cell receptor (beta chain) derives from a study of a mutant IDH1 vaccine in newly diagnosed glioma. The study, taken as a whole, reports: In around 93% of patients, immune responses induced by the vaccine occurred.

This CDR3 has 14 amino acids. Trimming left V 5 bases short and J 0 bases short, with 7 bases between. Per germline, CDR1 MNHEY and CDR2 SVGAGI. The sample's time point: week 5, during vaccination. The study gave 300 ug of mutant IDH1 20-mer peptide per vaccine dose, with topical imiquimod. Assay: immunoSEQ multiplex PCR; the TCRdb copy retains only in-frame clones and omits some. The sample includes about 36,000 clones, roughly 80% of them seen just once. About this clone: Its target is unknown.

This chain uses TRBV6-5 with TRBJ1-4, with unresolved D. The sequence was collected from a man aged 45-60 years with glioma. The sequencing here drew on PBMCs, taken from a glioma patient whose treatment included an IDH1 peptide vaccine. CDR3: CASSRTATNEKLFF. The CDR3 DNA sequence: TGTGCCAGCAGTCGTACTGCAACTAATGAAAAACTGTTTTTT.